The T cell receptor (beta chain) described here comes from a study of identical twins. TCRdb fed the 5' RACE reads into MiXCR, producing one record per CDR3 protein. The table lists just under 550,000 distinct CDR3 sequences, 13% to 15% of them singletons, with less than 0.5% in the top ten. Among all donors, each was a healthy Caucasian. Per the germline V gene, CDR1 is SEHNR and CDR2 is FQNEAQ (reference sequence). There are 14 residues in the CDR3. Trimming cost V 8 bases and J 3 bases; bases outside gene matches: 10. Study observations and caveats: Reduced insertions were recorded for abundant cord blood beta clonotypes, with no such pattern in memory repertoires.

A note on this clonotype: Its antigen is unknown.

This sample was shared with a second study, whose subject was yellow fever vaccine responses in identical twins.

The rearrangement joins TRBV7-9 to TRBJ2-7; TRBD1 matches 7 bases. The sample was CD4+ T cells sorted from blood. The TCR comes from a woman aged 18-29 years in good health. The CDR3 region has the DNA TGTGCCAGCGGACGACAGGGCGAGAACTACGAGCAGTACTTC. Protein sequence: CASGRQGENYEQYF.